This TCR beta chain was sequenced for a study of T-cell memory formation after mild COVID-19. Turning to the study itself: Clusters of TCRs were largely donor specific. Points from the study as a whole: Among contracting clones, CD4+ were mainly CM/EM and CD8+ enriched in EMRA.

Worth noting for this clonotype: The antigen is unknown.

V gave up 5 bases and J gave up 5 bases; unmatched junction bases: 5. The CDR3 is made up of 13 amino acids. With constant-segment primers, 5'RACE yielded cDNA libraries of TCR alpha and TCR beta that carried sample barcodes and UMIs. TCRdb reprocessed the 5' RACE reads with MiXCR, giving one entry per CDR3 protein. The sample has 500,000 to 600,000 distinct CDR3 sequences, approximately 18% seen once. The rearrangement joins TRBV12-3 or TRBV12-4 to TRBJ2-7; 8 nucleotides line up with TRBD2. The sample comprised PBMCs or a T cell subset sorted from them (not recorded which). This receptor was identified in an adult woman who had mild COVID-19 (a few samples of this study predate the infection). Cell type and time point are not known. CDR3 DNA sequence: TGTGCCAGCAGTCCTTCGACTAGCGACGAGCAGTACTTC. This translates into CASSPSTSDEQYF.